These T cell receptor beta chains were read from a single sample in a study of T cell responses to AZD1222 COVID-19 vaccine. Profiling relied on immunoSEQ multiplex PCR, and the TCRdb table lists in-frame clones only, not all of them. The sample shows under 90,000 clones, 75% to 90% of them seen only once. Sample: peripheral blood, taken 28 days after the second AZD1222 dose. The receptors come from an adult who received the AZD1222 COVID-19 vaccine. Both conserved end residues are part of each CDR3. The order of the fields is clone size, D gene, V gene, J gene, CDR3 protein, CDR3 DNA. A D gene is named only where the DNA matches it firmly. Rows may omit the clone size; those that give it use once, few, many or a size class.

>.|.|TRBV27|TRBJ2-5
CASSLAPSGWETQYF
TGTGCCAGCAGTTTGGCTCCGTCCGGATGGGAGACCCAGTACTTC
>.|.|TRBV20-1|TRBJ1-2
CSAMHGDGYTF
TGCAGTGCTATGCACGGGGACGGCTACACCTTC
>.|TRBD2|TRBV3-1/TRBV3-2|TRBJ2-5
CASSQEITSGGFETQYF
TGTGCCAGCAGCCAAGAGATTACTAGCGGGGGGTTTGAGACCCAGTACTTC
>.|TRBD1|TRBV5-1|TRBJ1-6
CASRPGQGRNSPLHF
TGCGCCAGCAGGCCTGGACAGGGGCGAAATTCACCCCTCCACTTT
>.|TRBD2|TRBV9|TRBJ2-1
CAKKGTSSISEQFF
TGTGCCAAAAAGGGGACTAGCTCAATCAGCGAGCAGTTCTTC
>once|.|TRBV6-2/TRBV6-3|TRBJ1-1
CASSPYTYLVTNTEAFF
TGTGCCAGCAGTCCCTATACCTACCTCGTCACGAACACTGAAGCTTTCTTT
>.|.|TRBV19|TRBJ1-4
CASTPSRGQTTTNEKLFF
TGTGCCAGTACCCCTTCAAGAGGACAGACGACAACTAATGAAAAACTGTTTTTT
>.|.|TRBV27|TRBJ2-5
CASRGLSETQYF
TGTGCCAGCAGGGGACTCTCGGAGACCCAGTACTTC
>.|TRBD1|TRBV28|TRBJ1-2
CASSFRVTGFGYTF
TGTGCCAGCAGTTTTAGGGTGACAGGGTTTGGCTACACCTTC
>.|TRBD1|TRBV28|TRBJ1-6
CASRKQGAGYNSPLHF
TGTGCCAGCAGAAAGCAGGGGGCGGGTTATAATTCACCCCTCCACTTT
>.|TRBD2|TRBV29-1|TRBJ2-2
CSARTSGANTGELFF
TGCAGCGCCCGGACTAGCGGGGCGAACACCGGGGAGCTGTTTTTT
>.|.|TRBV4-1|TRBJ1-1
CASSWTAWTEAFF
TGCGCCAGCAGTTGGACCGCCTGGACTGAAGCTTTCTTT
>.|.|TRBV11-3|TRBJ1-1
CASSLVTGSEAFF
TGTGCCAGCAGCCTAGTGACAGGCTCCGAAGCTTTCTTT
>.|.|TRBV10-3|TRBJ2-7
CAISDSRSYEQYF
TGTGCCATCAGTGATAGCAGATCCTACGAGCAGTACTTC
>.|.|TRBV3-1/TRBV3-2|TRBJ2-5
CASSQGVRETQYF
TGTGCCAGCAGCCAAGGGGTTCGAGAGACCCAGTACTTC
>.|.|TRBV30|TRBJ1-1
CAWTEGWDTEAFF
TGTGCCTGGACGGAGGGTTGGGACACTGAAGCTTTCTTT
>.|.|TRBV2|TRBJ2-7
CASGGDPAFEQYF
TGTGCCAGCGGCGGGGACCCCGCCTTCGAGCAGTACTTC
>.|.|TRBV10-1|TRBJ1-1
CASSETGRGEAFF
TGCGCCAGCAGTGAAACGGGAAGGGGTGAAGCTTTCTTT